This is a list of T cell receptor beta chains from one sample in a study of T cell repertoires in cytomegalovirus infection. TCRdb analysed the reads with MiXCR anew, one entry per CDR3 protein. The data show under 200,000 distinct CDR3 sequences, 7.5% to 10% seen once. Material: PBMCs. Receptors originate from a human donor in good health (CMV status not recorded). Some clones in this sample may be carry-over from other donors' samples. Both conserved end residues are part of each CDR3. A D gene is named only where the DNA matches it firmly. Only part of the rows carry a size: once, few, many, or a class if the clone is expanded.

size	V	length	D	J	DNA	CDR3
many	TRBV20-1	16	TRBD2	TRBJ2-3	TGCAGTGCTAGAGATCCCGGCGGGGGGGACACAGATACGCAGTATTTT	CSARDPGGGDTDTQYF
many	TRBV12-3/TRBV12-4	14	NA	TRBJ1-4	TGTGCCAGCAGTTTTGAAGTGCGGAATGAAAAACTGTTTTTT	CASSFEVRNEKLFF
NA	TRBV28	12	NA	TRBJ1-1	TGTGCCAGCAGAGTACAGCGCACTGAAGCTTTCTTT	CASRVQRTEAFF
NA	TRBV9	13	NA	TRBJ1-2	TGTGCCAGCAGCGTAGACGGAAACTATGGCTACACCTTC	CASSVDGNYGYTF
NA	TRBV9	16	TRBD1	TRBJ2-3	TGTGCCAGCAGCCCCGGGACAGCCTCTAGCACAGATACGCAGTATTTT	CASSPGTASSTDTQYF
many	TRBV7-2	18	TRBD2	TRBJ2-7	TGTGCCAGCAGCTTAGCGCTAGCGGGGGGTATCTTGTCCTACGAGCAGTACTTC	CASSLALAGGILSYEQYF
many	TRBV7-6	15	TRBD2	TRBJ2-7	TGTGCCAGCAGCTTAAGGCTAGCGGGGGTTGACGAGCAGTACTTC	CASSLRLAGVDEQYF
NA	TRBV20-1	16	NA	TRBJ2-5	TGCAGTGCTAGAGAACCCCGCAGTCACATGGGGGAGACCAAGTACTTC	CSAREPRSHMGETKYF
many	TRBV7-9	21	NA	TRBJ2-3	TGTGCCAGCAGCTTAGCCACACCGCTGAACAGGCAAAAGGGCTACACAGATACGCAGTATTTT	CASSLATPLNRQKGYTDTQYF
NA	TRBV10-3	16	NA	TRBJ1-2	TGTGCCATCAGTCCCATGACTGAGGCACCAAACTATGGCTACACCTTC	CAISPMTEAPNYGYTF
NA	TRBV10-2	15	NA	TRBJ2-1	TGCGCCAGCAGTGAGTCGGGTAGCTCCTACAATGAGCAGTTCTTC	CASSESGSSYNEQFF
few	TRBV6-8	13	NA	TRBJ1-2	TGTGCCAGCCGACGGGACGTGGACTATGGCTACACCTTC	CASRRDVDYGYTF
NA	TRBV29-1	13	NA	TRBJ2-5	TGCAGCGTTGAGGTCAGAAGTCGGGAGACCCAGTACTTC	CSVEVRSRETQYF
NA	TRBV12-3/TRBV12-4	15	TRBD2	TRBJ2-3	TGTGCCAGCAGCCTGGGACTAGCGGCACCCGATACGCAGTATTTT	CASSLGLAAPDTQYF
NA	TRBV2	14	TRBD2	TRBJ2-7	TGTGCCAGCAGTCAACTAGCGGGGGGAATCGAGCAGTACTTC	CASSQLAGGIEQYF
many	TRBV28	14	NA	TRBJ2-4	TGTGCCAGCAGTCCACGGGGTACCAAAAACATTCAGTACTTC	CASSPRGTKNIQYF
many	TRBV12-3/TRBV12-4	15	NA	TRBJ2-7	TGTGCCAGCAGTCTGACAACGCGGGGCTCCTACGAGCAGTACTTC	CASSLTTRGSYEQYF
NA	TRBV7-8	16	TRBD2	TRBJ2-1	TGTGCCAGCAGCCCCTATAGAGCGGGGGGTTACAATGAGCAGTTCTTC	CASSPYRAGGYNEQFF